The 31 T cell receptor beta chains below all came from one sample that was sequenced in a study of T cell responses to AZD1222 COVID-19 vaccine (dated by TCRdb to 2020 to 2022). The sample's time point, from its label and the paper: about 28 days (+/-7) after the second vaccine dose. Library prep was done by the immunoSEQ multiplex PCR assay. The clones in this table, taken by TCRdb from immuneACCESS, are in-frame only. Not every clone is retained; where verified, under half of the shortfall comes from an unresolved V gene, and the cause of the rest is unknown. In this sample the table shows about 73,000 clones, nearly 90% of which occur a single time. The leading ten clones occupy about 9.6% of the sample. The input for sequencing was peripheral blood, taken 28 days after the second AZD1222 dose. All receptors come from an adult who received the AZD1222 COVID-19 vaccine.

The chain couples TRBV28 to TRBJ2-6; 9 bases are shared with TRBD1. The CDR3 runs to 19 residues. Germline trimming cut 5 bases from V and 0 bases from J; bases unmatched to any gene: 11. Germline V gene sequence: CDR1 MDHEN, CDR2 SYDVKM. The CDR3 sequence is CASSPTGGLGSSGANVLTF. CDR3 sequence (DNA): TGTGCCAGCAGTCCGACAGGGGGATTGGGGAGCTCTGGGGCCAACGTCCTGACTTTC.

The V call is TRBV27, the J call TRBJ2-2, with TRBD1 matching over 10 bases. This CDR3 spans 15 amino acids. With V trimmed by 6 bases and J by 5 bases, 6 bases remained unmatched. The V gene's germline CDR1 is MNHEY and CDR2 SMNVEV (reference sequence). CDR3 residues: CASSHGQGVTGELFF. CDR3 bases: TGTGCCAGCAGCCACGGACAGGGGGTGACCGGGGAGCTGTTTTTT.

The chain recombines TRBV5-1 with TRBJ1-1; D gene uncertain. Trimming left V 3 bases short and J 0 bases short, with 6 bases between. The CDR3 consists of 13 residues. The V gene's germline CDR1 is SGHRS and CDR2 YFSETQ. The CDR3, as DNA: TGCGCCAGCAGCTCTAGCTTGAACACTGAAGCTTTCTTT. Protein: CASSSSLNTEAFF.

The table lists this clone with a count of one. The chain couples TRBV28 to TRBJ2-7; D may be TRBD1 or TRBD2 (5 bases each). V gave up 2 bases and J gave up 2 bases, with 16 bases separating them. Germline lookup yields CDR1 MDHEN and CDR2 SYDVKM. CDR3 size: 16 residues. This chain's CDR3 is CASSLIRGLIPYEQYF. In DNA form, the CDR3 reads TGTGCCAGCAGTTTAATTCGGGGCTTGATACCCTACGAGCAGTACTTC.

The chain couples TRBV2 to TRBJ2-1; unclear D gene. V was pared by 1 base and J by 7 bases, with 5 bases between. In germline, CDR1 is SNHLY, CDR2 FYNNEI. The CDR3 is 12 amino acids. DNA for the CDR3: TGTGCCAGCAGTGAAGGGTGGAATGAGCAGTTCTTC. It codes for CASSEGWNEQFF.

This chain links TRBV5-1 with TRBJ1-4, with D possibly being TRBD1 (5 bases). This CDR3 contains 15 residues. Germline lookup yields CDR1 SGHRS and CDR2 YFSETQ. The V end was cut by 3 bases, the J end by 6 bases, with 15 bases between. The CDR3 loop reads CASSSGDGRDEKLFF. DNA for the CDR3: TGCGCCAGCAGCTCCGGGGACGGGCGGGATGAAAAACTGTTTTTT.

This chain connects TRBV7-3 to TRBJ1-3; tentative D call: TRBD1 (5 bases). The CDR3 is made up of 15 amino acids. Trimming stripped 3 bases from V and 7 bases from J, with 16 bases between. The germline V gene encodes CDR1 SGHTA and CDR2 FQGTGA. CDR3 protein: CASSLWQGGGNTIYF. CDR3 DNA sequence: TGTGCCAGCAGCTTGTGGCAGGGAGGCGGGAACACCATATATTTT.

This rearrangement joins TRBV6-1 to TRBJ2-7; D is undetermined. The CDR3 covers 15 residues. The germline CDR1 and CDR2 sequences are MNHNS and SASEGT. Trimming removed 3 bases from V and 0 bases from J, with 12 bases in between. CDR3 residues: CASSEGAGSSYEQYF. CDR3 in DNA: TGTGCCAGCAGTGAGGGCGCCGGAAGCTCCTACGAGCAGTACTTC.

The gene calls are TRBV5-1 and TRBJ1-2, with TRBD1 identical over 7 bases. The CDR3 length is 15 residues. Losses at the gene ends were 0 bases for V and 6 bases for J; bases not matched to a gene: 8. The germline V gene has CDR1 SGHRS and CDR2 YFSETQ. The CDR3 sequence is CASSLALGQMNGYTF. The CDR3 DNA reads as TGCGCCAGCAGCTTGGCCCTGGGACAGATGAATGGCTACACCTTC.

Here the CDR3 reads CASSQVFKDRVANNEQFF. The DNA for the CDR3 is TGCGCCAGCAGCCAAGTTTTTAAGGACAGGGTCGCCAACAATGAGCAGTTCTTC. The chain uses TRBV4-1 and TRBJ2-1, with TRBD1 matching over 8 bases. The CDR3 sequence is 18 residues long. The V segment lost 1 base and the J segment 5 bases; nucleotides outside the gene matches: 13. CDR1 is MGHRA and CDR2 is YSYEKL in the germline V gene.

J is TRBJ2-1 and V is TRBV9; D uncertain. This CDR3 is built from 13 residues. Trimming removed 4 bases from V and 10 bases from J, with 15 bases in between. The germline V gene has CDR1 SGDLS and CDR2 YYNGEE. The CDR3 here is CASSSLGGGEQFF. The CDR3, as DNA: TGTGCCAGCAGCTCCCTAGGCGGTGGGGAGCAGTTCTTC.

This chain connects TRBV5-1 to TRBJ2-2; 7 nucleotides match TRBD1. J lost 5 bases, V lost 4 bases, and 11 bases had no gene match. Germline CDR1 reads SGHRS; CDR2 reads YFSETQ. This CDR3 comprises 16 residues. For the CDR3, the DNA is TGCGCCAGCAGCACACCTGGACAGGTTTCGACCGGGGAGCTGTTTTTT. Translation gives CASSTPGQVSTGELFF. Together with reference TRBV5-1 and TRBJ2-2, the CDR3 gives the full variable domain: KAGVTQTPRYLIKTRGQQVTLSCSPISGHRSVSWYQQTPGQGLQFLFEYFSETQRNKGNFPGRFSGRQFSNSRSEMNVSTLELGDSALYLCASSTPGQVSTGELFFGEGSRLTVL.

This clone was counted between two and nine times. The V call is TRBV27, the J call TRBJ2-1; 10 positions agree with TRBD2. In germline, CDR1 is MNHEY, CDR2 SMNVEV (reference sequence). Unmatched junction bases numbered 4, after V lost 4 bases and J lost 7 bases. CDR3 size: 14 residues. CDR3: CASSSGLAYNEQFF. CDR3 coding DNA: TGTGCCAGCAGTTCGGGACTAGCGTATAATGAGCAGTTCTTC.

This chain joins TRBV12-5 and TRBJ1-1; D gene uncertain. Germline V gene lookup returns CDR1 LGHNT and CDR2 FRNRAP. V was clipped by 6 bases and J by 3 bases, with 23 bases between them. This CDR3 comprises 17 residues. The CDR3 loop reads CASGPRGLGKRDTEAFF. The CDR3 DNA follows: TGTGCTAGTGGCCCCCGGGGTTTGGGGAAAAGGGACACTGAAGCTTTCTTT.

The chain employs TRBV6-5 and TRBJ2-3; 10 bases fit TRBD2. V lost 11 bases and J lost 4; bases outside the gene matches: 12. This CDR3 region has 15 residues. Germline assignment: CDR1 MNHEY and CDR2 SVGAGI. In nucleotides, the CDR3 is TGTGCCTCATCGGTAGCGGGAGGAGGGCCAGATACGCAGTATTTT. It yields the protein CASSVAGGGPDTQYF.

V gene TRBV7-8 combines with J gene TRBJ1-2; D unresolved. Germline V lookup: CDR1 SGHVS, CDR2 FQNEAQ. V lost 7 bases to trimming and J lost 10 bases, with 28 bases between them. CDR3 length equals 16 residues. The CDR3 coding sequence is TGTGCCAGCACCCTCGACCCTTTGACATCGAGGATACTCTACACCTTC. Protein sequence: CASTLDPLTSRILYTF.

The sample holds one count of this clone. The V gene is TRBV9, the J gene TRBJ2-3; a weak D match, TRBD2 (6 bases). Trimming shortened V by 2 bases and J by 0 bases, and 22 bases separated the two germline ends. The length of the CDR3 is 19 residues. The germline gives CDR1 SGDLS, CDR2 YYNGEE. The CDR3 DNA is TGTGCCAGCAGCGTCCTCCCCGGCGCTGGCGGGACTAGCACAGATACGCAGTATTTT. This sequence encodes CASSVLPGAGGTSTDTQYF. The full variable domain, completed using reference TRBV9 and TRBJ2-3, is DSGVTQTPKHLITATGQRVTLRCSPRSGDLSVYWYQQSLDQGLQFLIQYYNGEERAKGNILERFSAQQFPDLHSELNLSSLELGDSALYFCASSVLPGAGGTSTDTQYFGPGTRLTVL.

The chain employs TRBV5-1 and TRBJ1-2; a weak D match, TRBD1 (5 bases). Looked up from germline, CDR1 is SGHRS and CDR2 is YFSETQ. V gave up 0 bases and J gave up 10 bases, with 16 bases separating them. The CDR3 spans 14 residues. The CDR3 sequence is CASSLDGGPRAYTF. The CDR3, as DNA: TGCGCCAGCAGCTTGGATGGGGGACCTAGAGCCTACACCTTC.

This clone was observed once. The chain employs TRBV6-5 and TRBJ1-5, with D uncertain. Germline V gene sequence: CDR1 MNHEY, CDR2 SVGAGI. V shed 10 bases and J shed 0 bases, with 13 bases lying between them. The length of the CDR3 is 14 residues. In DNA form, the CDR3 reads TGTGCCACCCAATCTCGGGGTAGCAATCAGCCCCAGCATTTT. Translating gives CATQSRGSNQPQHF.

The CDR3 nucleotides read TGCAGCGTCAGTGACAGTCCTAACTATGGCTACACCTTC. This sequence encodes CSVSDSPNYGYTF. The chain uses TRBV29-1 and TRBJ1-2; tentatively, D is TRBD1 (5 bases). The CDR3 is 13 residues long. V lost 6 bases and J 0 bases, leaving 11 bases between the germline ends. Looked up from germline, CDR1 is SQVTM and CDR2 is ANQGSEA.

The chain employs TRBV24-1 and TRBJ2-4, with D tentatively TRBD1 (5 bases). Between the trimmed V and J ends, which lost 2 bases and 7 bases, there was a span of 17 bases. CDR3 length: 16 amino acids. The germline V gene has CDR1 KGHDR and CDR2 SFDVKD. CDR3 protein: CATSDSGQGEVNIQYF. The DNA for the CDR3 is TGTGCCACCAGTGATTCCGGCCAGGGCGAGGTCAACATTCAGTACTTC.

V usage is TRBV7-6 and J usage is TRBJ1-3; no definite D call. Germline CDR1 SGHVS, CDR2 FNYEAQ. Between the trimmed V and J ends, which lost 0 bases and 1 base, there was a span of 7 bases. There are 15 residues in the CDR3. This CDR3 is CASSLAPRSGNTIYF. The CDR3 coding sequence is TGTGCCAGCAGCTTAGCGCCGAGATCTGGAAACACCATATATTTT.

DNA of the CDR3: TGTGCCAGCTCACCGATGAACACCGGGGAGCTGTTTTTT. Its translation: CASSPMNTGELFF. The rearrangement links TRBV18 to TRBJ2-2; D gene ambiguous. V dropped 3 bases and J dropped 1 base, with 3 bases sitting between them. Germline CDR1 reads KGHSH; CDR2 reads LQKENI. The CDR3 has 13 amino acids.

The rearrangement uses TRBV30 and TRBJ2-7; either TRBD1 or TRBD2 may supply D (5 bases each). V was shortened by 8 bases and J by 4 bases, with 15 bases between the two germline ends. Germline CDR1 and CDR2: GTSNPN and SVGIG (reference sequence). There are 12 residues in the CDR3. DNA for the CDR3: TGTGCCGGGACGGACGCGAAATACGAGCAGTACTTC. Protein product: CAGTDAKYEQYF.

This clone was picked up a small number of times. The J gene is TRBJ1-2, the V gene TRBV19; D may be TRBD1 (5 bases). Trimming left V 4 bases short and J 1 base short, with 7 bases between. In germline, CDR1 is LNHDA, CDR2 SQIVND (reference sequence). The CDR3 covers 13 residues. The CDR3 loop is CASSNRINYGYTF. CDR3 nucleotide sequence: TGTGCCAGTAGTAACAGGATTAACTATGGCTACACCTTC.

V and J are TRBV5-5 and TRBJ1-3; D remains ambiguous. Trimming pared 3 bases from V and 4 bases from J, leaving 14 bases between. The CDR3 runs 15 residues. CDR1 SGHKS and CDR2 YYEKEE come from the germline V gene (reference sequence). CDR3 protein: CASSSRLGSGNTIYF. The CDR3 DNA follows: TGTGCCAGCAGCTCCCGGCTAGGGAGCGGAAACACCATATATTTT. Full variable domain (missing parts from reference TRBV5-5 and TRBJ1-3): DAGVTQSPTHLIKTRGQQVTLRCSPISGHKSVSWYQQVLGQGPQFIFQYYEKEERGRGNFPDRFSARQFPNYSSELNVNALLLGDSALYLCASSSRLGSGNTIYFGEGSWLTVV.

The chain couples TRBV23-1 to TRBJ2-7; D is ambiguous. TRBV23-1 is designated an ORF whose function remains uncertain. Trimming shortened V by 4 bases and J by 5 bases, and 9 bases separated the two germline ends. The CDR3 contains 12 residues. CDR3 nucleotides: TGCGCCAGCAGTCCTGCCGGCCACGAGCAGTACTTC. The encoded protein is CASSPAGHEQYF.

The chain combines TRBV19 with TRBJ1-5; D is possibly TRBD1 (6 bases). CDR1 is LNHDA, CDR2 SQIVND, per germline (reference sequence). The CDR3 loop spans 16 amino acids. V shed 5 bases and J shed 0 bases, with 14 bases lying between them. CDR3 coding DNA: TGTGCCAGTAGTCCAACGACAGGCCCTAGCAATCAGCCCCAGCATTTT. This sequence encodes CASSPTTGPSNQPQHF.

The V call is TRBV9, the J call TRBJ1-1; unclear D gene. CDR1 is SGDLS, CDR2 YYNGEE, per germline. The CDR3 is 12 amino acids. V was trimmed by 0 bases and J by 9 bases, leaving 9 bases between them. This chain's CDR3 is CASSVEGDKAFF. In DNA form, the CDR3 reads TGTGCCAGCAGCGTAGAGGGAGATAAAGCTTTCTTT.

This chain uses TRBV5-1 with TRBJ2-2; D is unclear. Trimming removed 1 base from V and 0 bases from J, with 10 bases in between. The CDR3 has 16 residues. Germline V gene lookup returns CDR1 SGHRS and CDR2 YFSETQ. CDR3 region: CASSLLQEPNTGELFF. The CDR3 nucleotides are TGCGCCAGCAGCTTGTTGCAGGAGCCGAACACCGGGGAGCTGTTTTTT.

This chain uses TRBV27 with TRBJ1-5; D perhaps matches TRBD1 (5 bases). This CDR3 is 13 amino acids long. The germline gives CDR1 MNHEY, CDR2 SMNVEV (reference sequence). V was clipped by 5 bases and J by 3 bases, with 8 bases between them. CDR3: CASSRQHNQPQHF. DNA of the CDR3: TGTGCCAGCAGTCGACAGCACAATCAGCCCCAGCATTTT.